What follows are 9 T cell receptor beta chains derived from one specimen sequenced in a study of blood T cell repertoires in COVID-19. Profiled with immunoSEQ multiplex PCR; TCRdb holds only in-frame clones, not every one. The table records about 140,000 clones, 88% of them present only once. The material sequenced was peripheral blood. The origin of the receptors is a human donor with COVID-19, enrolled during active disease. The donor label of this sample is uncertain.

The J gene is TRBJ1-3, the V gene TRBV28; D unclear. Trimming removed 9 bases at V and 5 bases at J, with 8 bases between. The CDR3 is made up of 11 amino acids. The germline V gene has CDR1 MDHEN and CDR2 SYDVKM. CDR3 amino acids: CASGGRNTIYF. Here the CDR3 DNA reads TGTGCCAGTGGAGGCAGAAACACCATATATTTT.

The chain combines TRBV7-9 with TRBJ2-2; 12 positions agree with TRBD2. This CDR3 is built from 16 residues. CDR1 SEHNR and CDR2 FQNEAQ come from the germline V gene (reference sequence). With 5 bases clipped from V and 7 bases from J, the junction kept 8 bases outside the gene matches. The DNA of the CDR3 is TGTGCCAGCAGCCCTCCTAGCGGGGGGGCTGTCGGGGAGCTGTTTTTT. Amino acid sequence: CASSPPSGGAVGELFF.

This chain links TRBV27 with TRBJ1-2, with D possibly matching TRBD1 (6 bases). The CDR3 is 18 amino acids. V was shortened by 5 bases and J by 2 bases, with 24 bases between the two germline ends. Germline CDR1 and CDR2: MNHEY and SMNVEV (reference sequence). CDR3 amino acids: CASSALYLGGRPNYGYTF. CDR3 DNA: TGTGCCAGCAGTGCCCTGTACCTCGGGGGGCGTCCCAACTATGGCTACACCTTC.

The chain carries TRBV6-1 and TRBJ1-1; D may be TRBD1 (6 bases). CDR3 length: 14 residues. Germline-derived CDR1 and CDR2 are MNHNS and SASEGT. Trimming shortened V by 2 bases and J by 0 bases, and 7 bases separated the two germline ends. DNA of the CDR3: TGTGCCAGCAGTGAAAGGACAGTGAACACTGAAGCTTTCTTT. Translating it yields CASSERTVNTEAFF.

The chain links TRBV5-1 to TRBJ1-6; 8 bases match TRBD1. The germline CDR1 and CDR2 sequences are SGHRS and YFSETQ. The CDR3 covers 15 residues. V lost 0 bases, J lost 7 bases, and 3 bases stayed unmatched. The CDR3 spells CASSLEGQGNSPLHF. CDR3 DNA: TGCGCCAGCAGCTTGGAAGGACAGGGAAATTCACCCCTCCACTTT.

The rearrangement uses TRBV5-1 and TRBJ1-1; D is possibly TRBD1 (6 bases). The CDR3 has 18 residues. V was pared by 3 bases and J by 0 bases, with 21 bases between. Germline V gene lookup returns CDR1 SGHRS and CDR2 YFSETQ. CDR3 in amino acids: CASSSLPGGAGLNTEAFF. The CDR3 DNA sequence: TGCGCCAGCAGCTCGCTTCCGGGGGGCGCCGGGTTGAACACTGAAGCTTTCTTT.

J is TRBJ2-7 and V is TRBV9, with 8 bases fitting TRBD1. The CDR3 is 14 amino acids. Germline CDR1 is SGDLS and CDR2 is YYNGEE. V shed 0 bases, J shed 4 bases, and the junction held 3 bases outside the gene matches. The CDR3 reads CASSVGTGTYEQYF. CDR3 in DNA: TGTGCCAGCAGCGTAGGGACAGGGACTTACGAGCAGTACTTC.

This chain links TRBV5-1 with TRBJ1-1, with TRBD1 as a possible D gene (6 bases). V lost 0 bases to trimming and J lost 1 base, with 16 bases between them. The V gene's germline CDR1 is SGHRS and CDR2 YFSETQ. The CDR3 sequence is 17 residues long. The CDR3 region has the DNA TGCGCCAGCAGCTTGGTGACACTTGGACAGCCGAACACTGAAGCTTTCTTT. This gives the protein CASSLVTLGQPNTEAFF.

The J gene is TRBJ2-3, the V gene TRBV2; the match to TRBD1 covers 7 bases. Germline values: CDR1 SNHLY, CDR2 FYNNEI. The V gene end was trimmed by 9 bases and the J gene end by 4 bases; junction bases not matched to a gene: 19. The CDR3 is 17 residues long. Here the CDR3 DNA reads TGTGCCAGGGGGGAGAGGGGGCAGGATGGGGCCCCAGATACGCAGTATTTT. It translates to CARGERGQDGAPDTQYF.